This T cell receptor (beta chain) emerged from a study of T cells in Graves' hyperthyroidism and ophthalmopathy. Broader study findings: Most thyroid clonotypes expanded above 0.001 were also detected in blood.

This CDR3 comprises 14 residues. Looked up from germline, CDR1 is DFQATT and CDR2 is SNEGSKA (reference sequence). V lost 5 bases and J lost 4; bases outside the gene matches: 8. A remark on this clonotype: Its antigen is unknown.

RNA transcripts yielded amplified TCR beta CDR3 regions. With the HTBI primer set, the TCR CDR3 went through a first round of RT-PCR. MiXCR, applied by TCRdb to the multiplex PCR reads, yields one record per CDR3 protein. The table includes some 320,000 distinct CDR3 sequences, approximately 15% detected once. The cohort's ophthalmopathy patients, a group with duration under 3 months, had a Clinical Activity Score of at least 3 and a NOSPECS grade of at least 4. Uncontrolled infection, other autoimmune disease, pregnancy and lactation each barred patients from inclusion. Fresh peripheral blood, around 9.3 ml of it, supplied the PBMCs.

The chain recombines TRBV20-1 with TRBJ2-3; 8 bases match TRBD1. Sequenced sample: blood. This receptor was taken from a woman aged 40 to 49 with Graves' ophthalmopathy. CDR3 bases: TGCAGTGCTCGTATACAGGGGGTTGCAGATACGCAGTATTTT. It specifies CSARIQGVADTQYF.